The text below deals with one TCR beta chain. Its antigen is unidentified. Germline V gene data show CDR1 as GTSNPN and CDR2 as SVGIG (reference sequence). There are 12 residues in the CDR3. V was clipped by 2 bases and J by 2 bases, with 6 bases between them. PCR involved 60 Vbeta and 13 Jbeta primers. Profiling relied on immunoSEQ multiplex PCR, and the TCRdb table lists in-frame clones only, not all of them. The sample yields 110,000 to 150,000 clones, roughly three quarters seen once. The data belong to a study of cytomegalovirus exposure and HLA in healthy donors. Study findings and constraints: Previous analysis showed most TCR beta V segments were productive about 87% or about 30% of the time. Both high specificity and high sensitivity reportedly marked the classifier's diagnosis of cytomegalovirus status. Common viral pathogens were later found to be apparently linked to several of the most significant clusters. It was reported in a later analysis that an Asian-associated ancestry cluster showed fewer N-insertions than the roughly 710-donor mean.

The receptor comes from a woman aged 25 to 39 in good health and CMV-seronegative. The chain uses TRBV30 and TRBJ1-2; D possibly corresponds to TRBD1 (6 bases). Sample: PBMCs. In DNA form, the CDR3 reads TGTGCCTGGAGTACAGGGAACTATGGCTACACCTTC. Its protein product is CAWSTGNYGYTF.